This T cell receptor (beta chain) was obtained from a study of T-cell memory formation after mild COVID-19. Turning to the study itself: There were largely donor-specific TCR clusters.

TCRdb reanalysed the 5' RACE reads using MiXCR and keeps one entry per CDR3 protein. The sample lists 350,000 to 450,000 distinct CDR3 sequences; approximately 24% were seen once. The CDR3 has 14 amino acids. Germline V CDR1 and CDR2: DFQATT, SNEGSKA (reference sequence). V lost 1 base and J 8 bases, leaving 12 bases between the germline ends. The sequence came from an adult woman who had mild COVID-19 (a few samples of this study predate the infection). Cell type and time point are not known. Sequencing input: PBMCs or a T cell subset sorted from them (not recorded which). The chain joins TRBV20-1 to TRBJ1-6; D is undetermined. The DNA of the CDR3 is TGCAGTGCTAGAGTTCGGGGTCGTGATTCACCCCTCCACTTT. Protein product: CSARVRGRDSPLHF.